Below are 5 T cell receptor beta chains sequenced from a single sample in a study of cytomegalovirus exposure and HLA in healthy donors (dated by TCRdb to 2015 to 2018). Libraries came from the immunoSEQ multiplex PCR assay. For the multiplex PCR, a mixture combining 60 forward primers for TCR Vbeta segments and 13 reverse primers for TCR Jbeta segments was used. TCRdb retrieved this table from immuneACCESS and kept in-frame rearrangements only. Not all clones are present; in checked studies, unresolved V genes account for under half, and no reason is known for the remainder. The sample table holds about 190,000 clones, of which 65% to 85% were seen once. Clones ranked in the top ten supply 3% to 4% of the sample. The sample consisted of PBMCs. The receptors were gathered from a man aged 45-60 years in good health and CMV-seronegative.

Here the CDR3 DNA reads TGTGCCAGCACCGCCCCGGAGAAATCCGATACGCAGTATTTT. Amino acids: CASTAPEKSDTQYF. The chain links TRBV7-2 to TRBJ2-3; D unresolved. CDR1 and CDR2 (germline): SGHTA, FQGNSA. CDR3 length equals 14 residues. V lost 7 bases and J lost 6, with 17 bases in between. The full variable domain, with the rest looked up from reference TRBV7-2 and TRBJ2-3, is GAGVSQSPSNKVTEKGKDVELRCDPISGHTALYWYRQSLGQGLEFLIYFQGNSAPDKSGLPSDRFSAERTGGSVSTLTIQRTQQEDSAVYLCASTAPEKSDTQYFGPGTRLTVL.

The chain employs TRBV4-1 and TRBJ2-5; perhaps TRBD2 as D (6 bases). Germline V gene lookup returns CDR1 MGHRA and CDR2 YSYEKL. CDR3 size: 15 residues. Trimming removed 1 base at V and 5 bases at J, with 14 bases between. CDR3 sequence: CASSQVGGRHETQYF. CDR3 coding DNA: TGCGCCAGCAGCCAAGTTGGGGGGAGGCATGAGACCCAGTACTTC.

The V call is TRBV11-2, the J call TRBJ2-7; 8 bases align to TRBD1. The germline CDR1 and CDR2 sequences are SGHAT and FQNNGV. Losses at the gene ends were 5 bases for V and 3 bases for J; bases not matched to a gene: 6. The CDR3 consists of 14 residues. In nucleotides, the CDR3 is TGTGCCAGCAGCATCCGGGACAGGATCTACGAGCAGTACTTC. Its protein is CASSIRDRIYEQYF.

The chain carries TRBV11-1 and TRBJ2-3; TRBD2 matches at 7 bases. Germline V gene lookup returns CDR1 SGHAT and CDR2 FQDESV (reference sequence). V shed 5 bases and J 4 bases; nucleotides not matched to a gene: 6. The CDR3 runs 14 residues. CDR3 nucleotide sequence: TGTGCCAGCAGCCCGGGGGGATCGTCAGATACGCAGTATTTT. Translated: CASSPGGSSDTQYF.

This clone has more than one count but fewer than ten. The gene calls are TRBV5-6 and TRBJ1-3, with D possibly TRBD1 on 5 matching bases. This CDR3 contains 15 residues. From germline, CDR1 is SGHDT and CDR2 YYEEEE. Trimming shortened V by 0 bases and J by 3 bases, and 10 bases separated the two germline ends. For the CDR3, the DNA is TGTGCCAGCAGCTTGGTGCCGGGGGGTGGAAACACCATATATTTT. Its translation is CASSLVPGGGNTIYF.